These T cell receptor beta chains were read from a single sample in a study of graft-versus-host responses after intestinal transplantation. No antigens are known for them. Generated by immunoSEQ multiplex PCR, the TCRdb table keeps only in-frame clones and is missing some. The table lists roughly 38,000 clones, nearly 95% of them singletons. The sequenced sample was unstimulated CD8+ T cells sorted from spleen or lymph node cells, obtained before transplant. All receptors come from a human donor who was the organ donor for an intestinal transplant. Both conserved end residues are part of each CDR3. The order of the fields is CDR3 protein, CDR3 DNA, clone size, V gene, D gene, J gene. A D gene is named only where the DNA matches it firmly. Clone size is not always given. Where it is, it says once, few, many or a class for expanded clones.

CDR3: CASSFKREAVDTQYF; DNA: TGTGCCAGCAGCTTCAAGCGGGAGGCCGTGGATACGCAGTATTTT; size: -; V: TRBV5-4; D: TRBD2; J: TRBJ2-3
CDR3: CASSLARGRMNTEAFF; DNA: TGTGCCAGCAGCTTAGCCCGGGGACGGATGAACACTGAAGCTTTCTTT; size: -; V: TRBV7-9; D: -; J: TRBJ1-1
CDR3: CASRELPTTGGDEQFF; DNA: TGTGCCAGCAGGGAGCTCCCGACGACAGGGGGGGATGAGCAGTTCTTC; size: few; V: TRBV2; D: TRBD1; J: TRBJ2-1
CDR3: CATPWGTGVYEQYF; DNA: TGTGCCACCCCGTGGGGGACAGGGGTCTACGAGCAGTACTTC; size: -; V: TRBV21-1; D: -; J: TRBJ2-7
CDR3: CASSPSFAARGNYGYTF; DNA: TGTGCCAGCAGCCCCTCTTTCGCCGCGCGGGGGAACTATGGCTACACCTTC; size: -; V: TRBV13; D: -; J: TRBJ1-2
CDR3: CASSYATSGSYEQYF; DNA: TGTGCCAGCAGTTACGCGACTAGCGGCTCCTACGAGCAGTACTTC; size: -; V: TRBV6-6; D: TRBD2; J: TRBJ2-7
CDR3: CASSYFGNYEQYF; DNA: TGTGCCAGCAGTTACTTCGGGAACTACGAGCAGTACTTC; size: -; V: TRBV6-5; D: -; J: TRBJ2-7
CDR3: CASSPSGNEQFF; DNA: TGTGCCAGCTCACCATCGGGTAATGAGCAGTTCTTC; size: -; V: TRBV18; D: -; J: TRBJ2-1
CDR3: CASSPGLAGEFYEQYF; DNA: TGTGCCAGCAGCCCCGGACTAGCGGGAGAATTCTACGAGCAGTACTTC; size: -; V: TRBV7-9; D: TRBD2; J: TRBJ2-7
CDR3: CASAGRGTEAFF; DNA: TGCGCCAGCGCCGGCAGGGGCACTGAAGCTTTCTTT; size: -; V: TRBV4-1; D: -; J: TRBJ1-1
CDR3: CASHKRVDTGELFF; DNA: TGCGCCAGTCACAAACGGGTGGACACCGGGGAGCTGTTTTTT; size: -; V: TRBV10-2; D: -; J: TRBJ2-2
CDR3: CASSSAPPRIYEQYF; DNA: TGCGCCAGCAGCTCGGCCCCCCCTAGGATCTACGAGCAGTACTTC; size: -; V: TRBV5-1; D: -; J: TRBJ2-7
CDR3: CASSIVYGDRGPVSTDTQYF; DNA: TGTGCCAGTAGTATAGTTTATGGGGACAGGGGCCCCGTTAGCACAGATACGCAGTATTTT; size: -; V: TRBV19; D: TRBD1; J: TRBJ2-3